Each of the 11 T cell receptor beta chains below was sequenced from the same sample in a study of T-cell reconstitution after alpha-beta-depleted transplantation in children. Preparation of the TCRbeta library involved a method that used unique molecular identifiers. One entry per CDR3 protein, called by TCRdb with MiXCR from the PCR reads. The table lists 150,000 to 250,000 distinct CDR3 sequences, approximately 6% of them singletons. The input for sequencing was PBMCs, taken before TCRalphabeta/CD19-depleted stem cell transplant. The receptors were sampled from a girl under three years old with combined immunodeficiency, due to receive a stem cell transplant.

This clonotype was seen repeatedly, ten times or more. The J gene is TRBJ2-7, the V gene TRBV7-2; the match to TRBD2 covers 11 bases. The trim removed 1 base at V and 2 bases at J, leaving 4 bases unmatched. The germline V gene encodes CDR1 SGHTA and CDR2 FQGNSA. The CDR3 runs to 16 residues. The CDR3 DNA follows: TGTGCCAGCAGCTTAGGGGTAGCGGGAGGGACCTACGAGCAGTACTTC. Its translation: CASSLGVAGGTYEQYF. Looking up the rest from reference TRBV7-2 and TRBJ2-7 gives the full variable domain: GAGVSQSPSNKVTEKGKDVELRCDPISGHTALYWYRQSLGQGLEFLIYFQGNSAPDKSGLPSDRFSAERTGGSVSTLTIQRTQQEDSAVYLCASSLGVAGGTYEQYFGPGTRLTVT.

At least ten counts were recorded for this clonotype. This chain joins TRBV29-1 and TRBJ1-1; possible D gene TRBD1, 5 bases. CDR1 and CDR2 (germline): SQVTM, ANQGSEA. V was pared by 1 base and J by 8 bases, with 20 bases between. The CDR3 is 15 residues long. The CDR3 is CSVEGGDSTRGEAFF. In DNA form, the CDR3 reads TGCAGCGTTGAAGGAGGGGACTCAACTCGCGGGGAAGCTTTCTTT. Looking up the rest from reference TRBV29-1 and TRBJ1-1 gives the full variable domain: SAVISQKPSRDICQRGTSLTIQCQVDSQVTMMFWYRQQPGQSLTLIATANQGSEATYESGFVIDKFPISRPNLTFSTLTVSNMSPEDSSIYLCSVEGGDSTRGEAFFGQGTRLTVV.

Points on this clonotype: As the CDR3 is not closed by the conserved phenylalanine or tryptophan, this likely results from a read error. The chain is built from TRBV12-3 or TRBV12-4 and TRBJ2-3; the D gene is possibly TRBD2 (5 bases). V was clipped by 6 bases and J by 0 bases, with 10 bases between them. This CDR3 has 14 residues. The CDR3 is CASSPRTSTDTQYL. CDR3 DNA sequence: TGTGCCAGCAGCCCCCGGACTAGCACAGATACGCAGTATTTA.

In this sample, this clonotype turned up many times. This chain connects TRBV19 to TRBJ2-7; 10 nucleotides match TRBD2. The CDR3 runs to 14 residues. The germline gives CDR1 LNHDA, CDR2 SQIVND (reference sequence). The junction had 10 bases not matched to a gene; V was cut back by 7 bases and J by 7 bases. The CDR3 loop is CASKRTSGRGEQYF. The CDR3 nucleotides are TGTGCCAGTAAACGGACTAGCGGTCGAGGTGAGCAGTACTTC.

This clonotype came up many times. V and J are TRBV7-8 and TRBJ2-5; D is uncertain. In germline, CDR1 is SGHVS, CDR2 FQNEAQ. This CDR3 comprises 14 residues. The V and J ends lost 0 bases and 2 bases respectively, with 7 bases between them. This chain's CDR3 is CASSLARLQETQYF. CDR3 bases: TGTGCCAGCAGCTTAGCCAGGCTACAAGAGACCCAGTACTTC.

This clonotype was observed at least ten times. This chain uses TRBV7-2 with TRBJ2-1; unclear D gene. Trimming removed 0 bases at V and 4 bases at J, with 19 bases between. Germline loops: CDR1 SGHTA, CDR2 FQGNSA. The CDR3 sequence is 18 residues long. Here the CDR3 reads CASSLAASATLRYNEQFF. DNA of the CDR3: TGTGCCAGCAGCTTAGCGGCGAGCGCAACTTTGAGGTACAATGAGCAGTTCTTC.

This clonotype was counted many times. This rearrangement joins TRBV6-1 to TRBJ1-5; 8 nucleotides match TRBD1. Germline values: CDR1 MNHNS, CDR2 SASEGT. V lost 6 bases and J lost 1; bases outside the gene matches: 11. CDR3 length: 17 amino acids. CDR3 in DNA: TGTGCCAGCAGCGACAGGGGCGGGTTGGGAAGCAATCAGCCCCAGCATTTT. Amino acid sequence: CASSDRGGLGSNQPQHF.

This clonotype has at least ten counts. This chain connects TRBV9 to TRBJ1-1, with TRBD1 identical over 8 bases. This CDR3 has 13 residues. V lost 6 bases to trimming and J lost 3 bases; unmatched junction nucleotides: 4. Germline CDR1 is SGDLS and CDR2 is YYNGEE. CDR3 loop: CASTATGDTEAFF. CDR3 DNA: TGTGCCAGCACCGCGACAGGGGACACTGAAGCTTTCTTT.

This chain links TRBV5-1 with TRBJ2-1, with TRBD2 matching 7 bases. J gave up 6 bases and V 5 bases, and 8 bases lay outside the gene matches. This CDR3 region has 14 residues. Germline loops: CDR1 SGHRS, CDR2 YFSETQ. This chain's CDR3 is CASSSGGTGNEQFF. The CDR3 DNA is TGCGCCAGCAGTTCCGGGGGGACGGGCAATGAGCAGTTCTTC.

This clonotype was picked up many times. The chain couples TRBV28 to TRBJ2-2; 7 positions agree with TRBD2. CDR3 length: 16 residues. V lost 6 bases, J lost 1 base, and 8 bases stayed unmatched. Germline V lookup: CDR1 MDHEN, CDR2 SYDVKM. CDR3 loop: CASSLGLAENTGELFF. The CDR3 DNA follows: TGTGCCAGCAGCCTCGGGCTAGCGGAGAACACCGGGGAGCTGTTTTTT. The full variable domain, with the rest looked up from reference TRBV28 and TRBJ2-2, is DVKVTQSSRYLVKRTGEKVFLECVQDMDHENMFWYRQDPGLGLRLIYFSYDVKMKEKGDIPEGYSVSREKKERFSLILESASTNQTSMYLCASSLGLAENTGELFFGEGSRLTVL.

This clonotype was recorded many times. CDR3 bases: TGTGCCTGGAACGAAATCGGGGCTAACACCGGGGAGCTGTTTTTT. Protein: CAWNEIGANTGELFF. The chain employs TRBV30 and TRBJ2-2; D may correspond to TRBD1 or TRBD2 (5 bases each). Germline CDR1 and CDR2: GTSNPN and SVGIG (reference sequence). V was trimmed by 4 bases and J by 2 bases, leaving 14 bases between them. The CDR3 covers 15 residues. The full variable domain, rest sourced from reference TRBV30 and TRBJ2-2, is SQTIHQWPATLVQPVGSPLSLECTVEGTSNPNLYWYRQAAGRGLQLLFYSVGIGQISSEVPQNLSASRPQDRQFILSSKKLLLSDSGFYLCAWNEIGANTGELFFGEGSRLTVL.